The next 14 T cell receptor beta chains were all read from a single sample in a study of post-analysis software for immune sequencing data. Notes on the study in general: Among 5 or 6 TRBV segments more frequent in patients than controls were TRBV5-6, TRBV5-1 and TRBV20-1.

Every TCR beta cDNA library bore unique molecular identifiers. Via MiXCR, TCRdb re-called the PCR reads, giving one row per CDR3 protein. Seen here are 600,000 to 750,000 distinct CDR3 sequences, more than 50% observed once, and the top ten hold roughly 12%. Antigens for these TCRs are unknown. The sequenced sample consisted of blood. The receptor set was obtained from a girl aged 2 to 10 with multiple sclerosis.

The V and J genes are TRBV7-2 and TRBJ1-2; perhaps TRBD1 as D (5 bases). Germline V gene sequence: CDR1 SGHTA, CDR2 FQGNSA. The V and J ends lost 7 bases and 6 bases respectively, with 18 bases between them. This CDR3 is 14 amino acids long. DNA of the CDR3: TGTGCCAGCAATCTCCCAGGGTCCTTTAATGGCTACACCTTC. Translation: CASNLPGSFNGYTF.

DNA for the CDR3: TGTGCCAGCAGTCTAAGTTGGGGGTCGATCTATGGCTACACCTTC. Translating gives CASSLSWGSIYGYTF. The chain recombines TRBV27 with TRBJ1-2; TRBD1 might be the D (5 bases). V lost 5 bases and J lost 4, with 17 bases in between. The CDR3 extends over 15 amino acids. Germline CDR1 and CDR2: MNHEY and SMNVEV (reference sequence).

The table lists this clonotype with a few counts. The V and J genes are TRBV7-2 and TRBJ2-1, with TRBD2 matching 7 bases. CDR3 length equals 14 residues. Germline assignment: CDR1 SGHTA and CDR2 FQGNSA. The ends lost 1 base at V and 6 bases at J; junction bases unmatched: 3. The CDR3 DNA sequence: TGTGCCAGCAGCTTAGGGGGGGAGGGCAATGAGCAGTTCTTC. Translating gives CASSLGGEGNEQFF.

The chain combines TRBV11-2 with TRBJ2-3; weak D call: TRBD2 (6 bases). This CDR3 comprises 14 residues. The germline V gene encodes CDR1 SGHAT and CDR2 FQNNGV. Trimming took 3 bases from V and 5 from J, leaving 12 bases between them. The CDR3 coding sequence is TGTGCCAGCAGCTTCCAACGAGCGGGAGATACGCAGTATTTT. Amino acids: CASSFQRAGDTQYF.

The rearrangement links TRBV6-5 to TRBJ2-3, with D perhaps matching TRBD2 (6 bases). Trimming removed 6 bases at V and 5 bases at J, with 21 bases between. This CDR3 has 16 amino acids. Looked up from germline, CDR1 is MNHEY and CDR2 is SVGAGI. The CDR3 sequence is CASRNRGGGTGDTQYF. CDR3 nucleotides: TGTGCCAGCAGGAACCGTGGCGGCGGGACGGGAGATACGCAGTATTTT.

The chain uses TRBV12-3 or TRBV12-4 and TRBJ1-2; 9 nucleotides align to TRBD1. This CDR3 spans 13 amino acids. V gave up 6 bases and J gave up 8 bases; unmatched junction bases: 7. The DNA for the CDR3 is TGTGCCAGCAGCCTACAGGGGGCGGAAGGCTACACCTTC. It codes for CASSLQGAEGYTF.

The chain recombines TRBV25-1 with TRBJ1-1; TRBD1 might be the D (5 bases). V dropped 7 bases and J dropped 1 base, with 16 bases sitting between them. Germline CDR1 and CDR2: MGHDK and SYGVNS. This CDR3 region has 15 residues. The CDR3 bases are TGTGCCAGCAAGCGGGACGGCGGTTGGAACACTGAAGCTTTCTTT. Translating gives CASKRDGGWNTEAFF.

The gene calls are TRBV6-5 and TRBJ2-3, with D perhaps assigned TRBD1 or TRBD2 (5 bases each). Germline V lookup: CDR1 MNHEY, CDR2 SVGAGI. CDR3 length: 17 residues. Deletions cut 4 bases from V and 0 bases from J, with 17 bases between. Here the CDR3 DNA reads TGTGCCAGCAGTTTCCCCTCTGGGACGGCTAGCACAGATACGCAGTATTTT. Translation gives CASSFPSGTASTDTQYF.

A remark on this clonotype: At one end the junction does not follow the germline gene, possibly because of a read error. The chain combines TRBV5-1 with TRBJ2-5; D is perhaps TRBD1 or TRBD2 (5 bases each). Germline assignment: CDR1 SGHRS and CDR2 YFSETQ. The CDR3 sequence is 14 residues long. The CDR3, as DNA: TGTGCCAGCAGTCCCGGGACCTACCAAGAGACCCAGTACTTC. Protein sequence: CASSPGTYQETQYF.

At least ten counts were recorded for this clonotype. CDR3 DNA: TGTGCCAGCAGCTTGAGCAATGAGCAGTTCTTC. Protein: CASSLSNEQFF. The chain recombines TRBV12-3 or TRBV12-4 with TRBJ2-1; the D is unclear. Trimming removed 6 bases from V and 6 bases from J, with 6 bases in between. The CDR3 totals 11 residues.

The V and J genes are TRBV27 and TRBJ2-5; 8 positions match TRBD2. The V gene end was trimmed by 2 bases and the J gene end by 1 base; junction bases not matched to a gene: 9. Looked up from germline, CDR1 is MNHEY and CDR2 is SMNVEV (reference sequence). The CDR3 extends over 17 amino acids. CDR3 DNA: TGTGCCAGCAGTTTACCCCAACCCACTAGCGGCCAAGAGACCCAGTACTTC. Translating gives CASSLPQPTSGQETQYF.

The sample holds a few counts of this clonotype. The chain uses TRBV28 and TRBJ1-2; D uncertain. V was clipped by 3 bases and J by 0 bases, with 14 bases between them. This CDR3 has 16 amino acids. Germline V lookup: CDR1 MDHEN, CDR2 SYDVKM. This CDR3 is CASSLAPVGSNYGYTF. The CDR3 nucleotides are TGTGCCAGCAGTTTGGCGCCCGTCGGATCTAACTATGGCTACACCTTC.

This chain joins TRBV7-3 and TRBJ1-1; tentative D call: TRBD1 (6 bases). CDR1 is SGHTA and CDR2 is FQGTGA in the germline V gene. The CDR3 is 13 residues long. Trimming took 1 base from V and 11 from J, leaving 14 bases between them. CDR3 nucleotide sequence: TGTGCCAGCAGCTTAAACAGGGACTCGGCGGCTTTCTTT. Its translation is CASSLNRDSAAFF.

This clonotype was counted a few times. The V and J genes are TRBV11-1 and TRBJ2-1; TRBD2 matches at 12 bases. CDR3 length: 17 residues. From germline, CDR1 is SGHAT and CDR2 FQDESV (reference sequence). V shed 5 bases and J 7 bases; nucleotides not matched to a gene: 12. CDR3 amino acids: CASSPGLAGPRGNEQFF. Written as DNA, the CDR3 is TGTGCCAGCAGCCCCGGACTAGCGGGGCCTCGGGGGAATGAGCAGTTCTTC.